This TCR beta chain emerged from a study of response to subunit inactivated influenza vaccine (dated by TCRdb to 2016 to 2018). For the wider study: The study used deep quantitative T cell receptor repertoire profiling to track responses to a trivalent subunit inactivated influenza vaccine.

General conclusions and limits of the study: The authors proposed that each seasonal influenza vaccination may bring in only a limited number of new T cells.

Library creation used RT-PCR. These reads were obtained on an Illumina HiSeq 2500. TCRdb reran the public reads through fastp at Q25 and MiXCR, keeping productive beta chains. All rows with the same CDR3 protein become a single entry with the most common DNA and genes. Within this sample are 550,000 to 650,000 distinct CDR3 sequences, with over 9.5% of them counted one time only. More than 8.5% of the sample belongs to the ten largest clones. Reading from cysteine to phenylalanine, the CDR3 counts 14 amino acids. Only the CDR3 DNA stays, 42 bases, in frame from base 1. CDR1 and CDR2, per the germline V gene (reference sequence), are DFQATT and SNEGSKA. V sheds 1 base and J sheds 4 bases, leaving 12 bases between their ends. Only a few counts were recorded for this clonotype. Which antigen it targets is not known. Base qualities are not at hand, and no much larger clone is one base apart.

This sequence uses TRBV20-1 and TRBJ2-3, with the D call perhaps TRBD1 or TRBD2, as 6 bases match in each case. This specimen consisted of PBMCs from blood, obtained on the day of vaccination. The TCR sequence derives from a man aged 50-59 years who received an inactivated influenza vaccine. Donor details come from another sample of the same person, matched by shared clones. CDR3 reads: CSARVPGASDTQYF. The sequenced DNA: TGCAGTGCTAGAGTGCCGGGGGCATCAGATACGCAGTATTTT.